Sequencing of this TCR beta chain was carried out in a study of cytomegalovirus exposure and HLA in healthy donors listed by TCRdb under 2017. Context from the whole study: The 500 to 800 repertoires of the first cohort and the roughly 120 validation repertoires were produced on the same platform, according to a later analysis. The study aimed to test whether cataloging public T cell receptors could reveal signatures of past pathogen exposure. A separate validation cohort of over 95 different subjects was used in addition to the roughly 700-subject first cohort. To predict cytomegalovirus infection status, the study brought together high-throughput TCR immunosequencing, statistical association of individual TCRs with disease status, and machine learning. Study-level results and caveats: In a later analysis, TCRs clustered in the first cohort were found to also tend to co-occur in the 130 or so validation repertoires, with 85% to 95% of cluster scores above 0. It was suggested by the authors that the approach could potentially be generalized to other disease states and immunological phenotypes. In vitro tests confirmed that a few of the cytomegalovirus-associated TCR beta chains recognize cytomegalovirus antigens. The study listed 150 to 200 TCR beta chains as associated with cytomegalovirus. The validation cohort had no HLA typing available for a later analysis, so co-occurrence within that cohort was assessed over all 120 or so repertoires. In both the original and validation cohorts, the classifier was reported to diagnose cytomegalovirus status with high specificity and sensitivity. Most TCR sequences were seen in very few donors, while some public TCRs were found in many individuals.

As encoded in the germline V gene (reference sequence), CDR1 is LNHDA while CDR2 is SQIVND. At the junction V is shortened by 3 bases and J by 3 bases; bases outside the gene matches: 1. From cysteine to phenylalanine, the CDR3 is 15 amino acids long. CDR3 DNA is the only sequence kept; it has 45 bases, read in frame from the first base. Library method: the immunoSEQ multiplex PCR assay. The authors' analysis ran thus. To diagnose cytomegalovirus status from the catalog of TCR beta chain sequences, a statistical classification framework was built. TCRdb retrieved this table from immuneACCESS and kept in-frame rearrangements only. Not all clones are present; in checked studies, unresolved V genes account for under half, and no reason is known for the remainder. That table gives V, J and clone size, and the DNA gave D and trimming. The sample profile shows around 150,000 clones; roughly nine tenths of them were found once. The leading ten clones occupy roughly 3% of the sample.

For this clone: Its antigen is currently not known. No quality values exist for individual bases; no much larger clone is one base distant. Other nucleotide sequences in the sample specify the same CDR3.

Separate from the approximately 690-subject first cohort, the validation cohort of roughly 120 subjects was the group to which the donors belonged. The sequenced sample was PBMCs. The sequence was collected from a woman younger than 30 in good health and CMV-seropositive. The sequence links TRBV19 to TRBJ2-3; the central 12 bases match TRBD2. The DNA reads TGTGCCAGTAGTATCGGACTAGCGGGAACAGATACGCAGTATTTT. Its amino acids are CASSIGLAGTDTQYF.